A single TCR beta chain is shown here with its context. Per the original data handling: The authors estimated nucleated cell counts from reference gene primer amplification. The method was immunoSEQ multiplex PCR; TCRdb's version includes in-frame clones alone and lacks a portion of them. V and J calls and clone size are as listed in that table; D and trimming were resolved from the DNA. The sample has about 54,000 clones; roughly 76% are singletons. These data belong to a study of blood T cell repertoires in COVID-19. Study summary: Acute and convalescent COVID-19 specimens originated in the United States, Italy and Spain.

CDR1 and CDR2 (germline): SGHTA, FQGNSA. The CDR3 is made up of 15 amino acids. Trimming removed 5 bases at V and 4 bases at J, with 17 bases between. The sequence was obtained from a woman aged 55-75 years with acute or convalescent COVID-19. V is TRBV7-2 and J is TRBJ1-1, with D possibly TRBD1 on 6 matching bases. The specimen sequenced was peripheral blood. The CDR3 coding sequence is TGTGCCAGCAGCCTTGCCAGGGGCGGTGGCACTGAAGCTTTCTTT. This translates into CASSLARGGGTEAFF.